The 25 T cell receptor beta chains listed next were all sequenced from one sample in a study of blood T cells in healthy people across ages. It was with a sample-barcoded 5' primer and a J-beta primer mix that a second PCR of about 6 to 11 cycles was run. TCRdb ran MiXCR on the 5' RACE reads and lists one entry per CDR3 protein. The table records about 800,000 distinct CDR3 sequences, around a quarter of them present only once. This same sample was also part of a study on T cells of mothers and their children.

The sequencing input was blood. Receptor source: a boy aged 5-17 years in good health.

The rearrangement links TRBV7-2 to TRBJ2-3, with a tentative D call TRBD2 (6 bases). This CDR3 is 16 amino acids long. Germline CDR1 and CDR2: SGHTA and FQGNSA. V was clipped by 3 bases and J by 0 bases, with 13 bases between them. The CDR3, as DNA: TGTGCCAGCAGCTTCCCCCGGGACTTTAGCACAGATACGCAGTATTTT. Protein: CASSFPRDFSTDTQYF.

The sample holds a few counts of this clonotype. The gene calls are TRBV10-3 and TRBJ2-3; perhaps TRBD2 as D (6 bases). CDR3 length equals 14 residues. From germline, CDR1 is ENHRY and CDR2 SYGVKD. The germline V and J ends were trimmed by 0 bases and 6 bases, with 10 bases remaining between them. The DNA of the CDR3 is TGTGCCATCAGTGAGTCGACCCTAGCGGATACGCAGTATTTT. It codes for CAISESTLADTQYF.

This clonotype came up a few times. V and J are TRBV6-2 or TRBV6-3 and TRBJ1-1, with 9 bases aligning to TRBD1. Germline V gene lookup returns CDR1 MNHEY and CDR2 SVGEGT. Trimming cost V 6 bases and J 3 bases; bases outside gene matches: 17. This CDR3 has 18 residues. Here the CDR3 DNA reads TGTGCCAGCAGATCCCCTCCAACGGACAGGGGAGTTGACACTGAAGCTTTCTTT. Protein: CASRSPPTDRGVDTEAFF.

This clonotype was detected only a few times. DNA of the CDR3: TGTGCCAGCAGCGTAGTAGCGGGGGGGACAGATACGCAGTATTTT. Encoded protein: CASSVVAGGTDTQYF. The J gene is TRBJ2-3, the V gene TRBV9; TRBD2 matches 11 bases. Germline values: CDR1 SGDLS, CDR2 YYNGEE. The CDR3 loop spans 15 amino acids. V was pared by 0 bases and J by 3 bases, with 0 bases of the junction left unmatched.

J is TRBJ2-5 and V is TRBV7-2; the match to TRBD2 covers 14 bases. The CDR3 runs 18 residues. Trimming cost V 4 bases and J 0 bases; bases outside gene matches: 7. Germline values: CDR1 SGHTA, CDR2 FQGNSA. The CDR3 here is CASSSGLAGGPYQETQYF. The CDR3 DNA reads TGTGCCAGCAGCTCCGGACTAGCGGGGGGACCGTACCAAGAGACCCAGTACTTC.

This clonotype showed up just a few times. The gene calls are TRBV2 and TRBJ2-3; D uncertain. This CDR3 spans 16 amino acids. Germline-derived CDR1 and CDR2 are SNHLY and FYNNEI. The V end lost 6 bases, the J end lost 4 bases, and 20 bases lay between the germline ends. This CDR3 reads CASSDPTIRVADTQYF. CDR3 coding DNA: TGTGCCAGCAGCGACCCAACTATACGGGTCGCAGATACGCAGTATTTT.

The chain recombines TRBV29-1 with TRBJ2-5; the D is unclear. Per the germline V gene, CDR1 is SQVTM and CDR2 is ANQGSEA. The CDR3 is 13 amino acids. V lost 1 base and J lost 3, with 9 bases in between. The CDR3 bases are TGCAGCGTTGAAGGGCTGGGCGAAGAGACCCAGTACTTC. Translated, it gives CSVEGLGEETQYF.

The CDR3 spells CSVEKQGQETQYF. In DNA form, the CDR3 reads TGCAGCGTTGAGAAGCAGGGGCAAGAGACCCAGTACTTC. V and J are TRBV29-1 and TRBJ2-5, with a weak D call TRBD1 (6 bases). V lost 3 bases to trimming and J lost 2 bases, with 10 bases between them. The germline gives CDR1 SQVTM, CDR2 ANQGSEA. This CDR3 has 13 residues.

The chain carries TRBV15 and TRBJ2-5; D unclear. Germline V gene lookup returns CDR1 LNHNV and CDR2 YYDKDF (reference sequence). The V and J ends lost 4 bases and 2 bases respectively, with 17 bases between them. The CDR3 is made up of 16 amino acids. The CDR3 here is CATSNPVDMAQETQYF. CDR3 DNA: TGTGCCACCAGCAACCCAGTGGATATGGCTCAAGAGACCCAGTACTTC.

The sample holds a few counts of this clonotype. The chain employs TRBV9 and TRBJ1-5, with D unresolved. Trimming cost V 3 bases and J 6 bases, with 22 bases left between them. Germline V gene lookup returns CDR1 SGDLS and CDR2 YYNGEE. The CDR3 covers 17 residues. The CDR3 DNA reads as TGTGCCAGCAGCGCCGGACCACAAGCTTATGCGGGTCAGCCCCAGCATTTT. This gives the protein CASSAGPQAYAGQPQHF.

This clonotype appeared a few times. The chain combines TRBV6-1 with TRBJ2-1; TRBD2 matches 10 bases. Germline V gene lookup returns CDR1 MNHNS and CDR2 SASEGT. The V segment lost 4 bases and the J segment 6 bases; nucleotides outside the gene matches: 9. The CDR3 extends over 16 amino acids. CDR3 DNA: TGTGCCAGCAGTGTAAGAATAGCGGGGGGTAGCAATGAGCAGTTCTTC. Translation: CASSVRIAGGSNEQFF.

The genes are TRBV29-1 and TRBJ2-5; the D gene is possibly TRBD1 (6 bases). This CDR3 has 18 residues. Germline lookup yields CDR1 SQVTM and CDR2 ANQGSEA. V lost 3 bases and J lost 2, with 25 bases in between. The CDR3 loop is CSVDGWSSRGPIQETQYF. The CDR3 nucleotides read TGCAGCGTTGATGGTTGGTCTAGCAGGGGACCTATACAAGAGACCCAGTACTTC.

A few counts support this clonotype. The chain carries TRBV2 and TRBJ2-5; D is perhaps TRBD2 (6 bases). V was pared by 4 bases and J by 4 bases, with 16 bases between. This CDR3 contains 15 residues. Germline CDR1 and CDR2: SNHLY and FYNNEI. DNA of the CDR3: TGTGCCAGCAGTGTCCTTGGGGGAGGAGGAGAGACCCAGTACTTC. This codes for CASSVLGGGGETQYF.

This chain joins TRBV4-3 and TRBJ2-1; tentative D call: TRBD2 (6 bases). The germline V and J ends were trimmed by 0 bases and 4 bases, with 10 bases remaining between them. The CDR3 loop spans 15 amino acids. Germline loops: CDR1 LGHNA, CDR2 YSLEER. In DNA form, the CDR3 reads TGCGCCAGCAGCCAAGACAGTGCGGGATACAATGAGCAGTTCTTC. Protein: CASSQDSAGYNEQFF.

This clonotype was counted only a few times. The chain couples TRBV12-3 or TRBV12-4 to TRBJ2-5; the D is unclear. Trimming removed 4 bases at V and 5 bases at J, with 8 bases between. The CDR3 sequence is 12 residues long. The DNA of the CDR3 is TGTGCCAGCAGTTCCTCTGCGGAGACCCAGTACTTC. It specifies CASSSSAETQYF.

This clonotype was detected only a few times. This chain joins TRBV27 and TRBJ2-5; perhaps TRBD1 as D (5 bases). The tail of the sequence fits TRBJ2-7 better, so the J call may be wrong. The CDR3 has 15 amino acids. Germline CDR1 and CDR2: MNHEY and SMNVEV (reference sequence). The CDR3, as DNA: TGTGCCAGCAGTTGGGTGGCCAGGGCCTCCTACGAGCAGTACTTC. The encoded protein is CASSWVARASYEQYF.

The genes are TRBV6-5 and TRBJ1-6, with D perhaps matching TRBD1 (6 bases). This CDR3 comprises 15 residues. Germline CDR1 MNHEY, CDR2 SVGAGI. Between the trimmed V and J ends, which lost 3 bases and 7 bases, there was a span of 13 bases. As DNA, the CDR3 is TGTGCCAGCAGTTATGGAGGACAGCTGAATTCACCCCTCCACTTT. The encoded protein is CASSYGGQLNSPLHF.

The chain couples TRBV12-5 to TRBJ2-5; D gene uncertain. TRBJ2-7 explains the end of the DNA better; the J call may be wrong. The CDR3 is 11 amino acids. The germline gives CDR1 LGHNT, CDR2 FRNRAP. As DNA, the CDR3 is TGTGCTAGTGGTTTGGGGGACGAGCAGTACTTC. It specifies CASGLGDEQYF.

The gene calls are TRBV20-1 and TRBJ2-6; 9 nucleotides align to TRBD1. V lost 5 bases, J lost 3 bases, and 8 bases stayed unmatched. The CDR3 extends over 16 amino acids. Germline lookup yields CDR1 DFQATT and CDR2 SNEGSKA (reference sequence). CDR3 coding DNA: TGCAGTGCTGTTGGGACAGGGTGGGGTGGGGCCAACGTCCTGACTTTC. This codes for CSAVGTGWGGANVLTF.

This chain links TRBV28 with TRBJ2-7; D uncertain. The germline V gene encodes CDR1 MDHEN and CDR2 SYDVKM. V lost 7 bases to trimming and J lost 0 bases, with 4 bases between them. This CDR3 is 11 amino acids long. The CDR3 reads CASMVSYEQYF. The CDR3 nucleotides are TGTGCCAGCATGGTCTCCTACGAGCAGTACTTC.

This clonotype has a handful of counts. The V call is TRBV20-1, the J call TRBJ2-5; TRBD2 aligns across 7 bases. The closer fit of TRBJ2-7 to the DNA end suggests the J call may be wrong. Germline V gene data show CDR1 as DFQATT and CDR2 as SNEGSKA (reference sequence). This CDR3 is built from 15 residues. The chain's CDR3 is CSASPTSSGSYEQYF. The CDR3, as DNA: TGCAGTGCTAGCCCGACTAGCTCGGGGAGCTACGAGCAGTACTTC.

This clonotype was counted only a few times. The chain employs TRBV28 and TRBJ2-7; TRBD1 is a possible D gene (5 bases). CDR1 and CDR2 (germline): MDHEN, SYDVKM. The CDR3 runs to 14 residues. The V end lost 6 bases, the J end lost 4 bases, and 16 bases lay between the germline ends. CDR3 amino acids: CASRALRERYEQYF. CDR3 DNA: TGTGCCAGCAGGGCCCTCAGGGAACGATACGAGCAGTACTTC. Based on the CDR3 plus reference TRBV28 and TRBJ2-7, the full variable domain is DVKVTQSSRYLVKRTGEKVFLECVQDMDHENMFWYRQDPGLGLRLIYFSYDVKMKEKGDIPEGYSVSREKKERFSLILESASTNQTSMYLCASRALRERYEQYFGPGTRLTVT.

This clonotype was seen ten or more times. The chain joins TRBV6-1 to TRBJ2-1; maybe TRBD2 (5 bases). CDR1 is MNHNS and CDR2 is SASEGT in the germline V gene. The V gene lost 2 bases and the J gene lost 5 bases, with 16 bases spanning the gap. The CDR3 is 16 amino acids. The CDR3 DNA reads TGTGCCAGCAGTGAATCCGAGGGAGTCGGGGACAATGAGCAGTTCTTC. Translating it yields CASSESEGVGDNEQFF.

The table lists this clonotype with a few counts. Germline and junction disagree at one end, which may indicate a read error. CDR3 DNA: TGTGCCAGCAGCCAAGCCCCAGGACTAGCGGGGTCCTACGAGCGGTACTTC. The encoded protein is CASSQAPGLAGSYERYF. The genes are TRBV3-1 and TRBJ2-7, with 12 nucleotides matching TRBD2. This CDR3 contains 17 residues. Looked up from germline, CDR1 is LGHDT and CDR2 is YNNKEL (reference sequence).

The chain combines TRBV7-2 with TRBJ2-5, with D unclear. The closer fit of TRBJ2-1 to the DNA end suggests the J call may be wrong. The CDR3 contains 13 residues. The germline gives CDR1 SGHTA, CDR2 FQGNSA. CDR3 sequence: CASSFEADNEQFF. The CDR3 DNA follows: TGTGCCAGCAGCTTCGAGGCAGACAATGAGCAGTTCTTC.